This T cell receptor (beta chain) was sequenced during a study of T cells in localized non-small cell lung cancer (dated by TCRdb to about 2020). Regarding the study in general: Comparing tumors with uninvolved tumor-adjacent lungs, the study looked at the T cell repertoires of around 250 patients with early-stage NSCLC. The cohort was made up of approximately 250 treatment-naive NSCLC patients whose localized lung tumors had been resected. A mean age of 66.3 years was recorded for the NSCLC patients, of whom approximately 130 were male and about a hundred were female.

On the study overall, not on this receptor specifically: Uninvolved tumor-adjacent lung showed the highest T cell clonality, higher than tumor, which suggests more focused antigenic responses in the uninvolved tumor-adjacent lung. A median of roughly 60 of the top 100 tumor clones were detected in paired uninvolved adjacent lung, and some 28 of these tumor clones were also found among the top 100 clones of the paired uninvolved adjacent lung. Higher T cell density in blood was associated with longer overall survival, whereas higher clonality in adjacent lung was associated with shorter survival. Because the study design was exploratory, TCR variables were selected using unadjusted p-values without false-discovery rate correction. Multi-region tumor sequencing was not performed, so intratumor heterogeneity could not be excluded.

CDR3 length: 16 amino acids, cysteine to phenylalanine. CDR3 DNA only is kept here, 48 bases in frame from base 1. CDR1 is given as MNHEY and CDR2 as SMNVEV, both from the germline V gene (reference sequence). V is pruned by 7 bases and J by 5 bases, leaving 9 bases of the junction without a gene match. Comment on this clone: The antigen it recognizes is unknown. One base away there is no much larger clone; base qualities are not given.

At diagnosis, tumor, uninvolved tumor-adjacent lung and peripheral blood were collected and then preserved as a mix of FFPE and fresh-frozen material. For TCR repertoire profiling, the blood samples were analyzed as peripheral blood mononuclear cells. TCR beta CDR3 regions were sequenced from DNA using the immunoSEQ Assay. In the source study's methods: T cell density was computed as TCR beta template counts normalized to usable DNA estimated by amplifying housekeeping genes. Using the preseqR package, richness was estimated by extrapolating to 120,000 templates for tissue samples and 400,000 templates for PBMC samples. Clonality was taken to be one minus Pielou's evenness. Differential abundance testing on productive amino-acid clonotypes, with a minimum total count of 5 and an alpha of 0.1, was used to identify tissue-enriched TCRs. Repertoire overlap between compartments was quantified with the Jaccard Index and Morisita Overlap Index. GLIPH clustered TCR beta CDR3s with public tetramer-defined viral CDR3s; viral motifs required at least three viral sequences plus V-gene enrichment. TCRdb re-hosts the immuneACCESS table, in-frame sequences only. Its copies lack some clones; in the studies checked, an unresolved V gene accounts for under half of them, and the cause for the rest is not known. From that table come the V and J calls and clone size; the DNA was used to work out D and trimming. The sample includes 30,000 or so clones, with 89% observed a single time. 10% of the sample is taken by the ten largest.

The V and J segments used are TRBV27 and TRBJ2-2, and 11 junction bases match TRBD2. The receptor comes from a woman aged 40-70 years with stage I lung adenocarcinoma. Sequenced material: peripheral blood, taken before any cancer treatment. Here the CDR3 is given as CASTPASGRRTGELFF. The sequenced DNA: TGTGCCAGCACCCCAGCTAGCGGGAGGAGAACCGGGGAGCTGTTTTTT.